This is a list of T cell receptor beta chains from one sample in a study of neurological immune-mediated disorders. TCRdb reprocessed the 5' RACE reads with MiXCR, giving one entry per CDR3 protein. The table records 55,000 to 70,000 distinct CDR3 sequences, 2.5% to 4% of them present only once. The sample taken for sequencing was PBMCs. These receptors all stem from a woman in her forties or fifties with multiple sclerosis. CDR3s include the opening cysteine and the closing phenylalanine or tryptophan. A D gene is named only where the DNA matches it firmly. Clone size is given as once, few, many or a size class.

J,D,V,size,CDR3,DNA
TRBJ2-2,NA,TRBV7-8,many,CASSPSHGELFF,TGTGCCAGCAGCCCCTCCCATGGGGAGCTGTTTTTT
TRBJ1-6,NA,TRBV10-3,many,CAISATGGDNSPLHF,TGTGCCATCAGTGCCACCGGCGGGGATAATTCACCCCTCCACTTT
TRBJ1-2,TRBD1,TRBV27,many,CASSLDRNYGYTF,TGTGCCAGCAGTTTGGACAGGAACTATGGCTACACCTTC
TRBJ2-1,NA,TRBV6-5,many,CASSADSPGLDEQFF,TGTGCCAGCAGTGCGGATTCCCCTGGGTTAGATGAGCAGTTCTTC
TRBJ2-3,TRBD1,TRBV5-8,many,CASRGAGQGISISPDTQYF,TGTGCCAGCAGGGGAGCGGGACAGGGGATTTCTATATCTCCAGATACGCAGTATTTT
TRBJ1-2,NA,TRBV20-1,many,CSAAVRGYTF,TGCAGTGCTGCGGTTCGTGGCTACACCTTC
TRBJ2-2,NA,TRBV6-1,many,CASSVRTVGTGELFF,TGTGCCAGCAGTGTACGGACAGTGGGGACCGGGGAGCTGTTTTTT
TRBJ2-2,NA,TRBV10-3,many,CAMRQNTGELFF,TGTGCCATGCGGCAGAACACCGGGGAGCTGTTTTTT
TRBJ2-3,TRBD1,TRBV20-1,many,CSASSGGSDTQYF,TGCAGTGCTAGTTCAGGGGGTTCTGATACGCAGTATTTT
TRBJ1-1,NA,TRBV5-1,many,CASSLVVSGTEAFF,TGCGCCAGCAGCTTGGTCGTGTCCGGCACTGAAGCTTTCTTT
TRBJ1-2,NA,TRBV20-1,many,CSAHQGSLPSGGYTF,TGCAGTGCCCATCAGGGGTCCCTACCCTCCGGTGGCTACACCTTC
TRBJ2-1,NA,TRBV14,many,CASSLQFF,TGTGCCAGCAGCCTACAGTTCTTC
TRBJ2-7,NA,TRBV7-2,many,CASSRLRGAYEQYF,TGTGCCAGCAGCCGTTTGCGCGGAGCCTACGAGCAGTACTTC
TRBJ2-5,TRBD2,TRBV9,many,CASSVTSGQETQYF,TGTGCCAGCAGCGTAACTAGCGGACAAGAGACCCAGTACTTC
TRBJ2-3,TRBD2,TRBV5-1,many,CASSLESSGGYTDTQYF,TGCGCCAGCAGCTTGGAGTCTAGCGGGGGTTACACAGATACGCAGTATTTT
TRBJ1-2,NA,TRBV20-1,many,CSAKSTGYTF,TGCAGTGCTAAGTCAACTGGCTACACCTTC
TRBJ2-1,NA,TRBV6-2/TRBV6-3,many,CASSDYVQGQQFF,TGTGCCAGCAGCGACTACGTACAGGGACAGCAGTTCTTC
TRBJ2-2,NA,TRBV5-1,many,CASSLTGDSNTGELFF,TGCGCCAGCAGCTTAACAGGGGACTCGAACACCGGGGAGCTGTTTTTT
TRBJ2-7,NA,TRBV20-1,many,CSARDHYFYEQYF,TGCAGTGCTAGAGATCATTACTTCTACGAGCAGTACTTC
TRBJ1-1,NA,TRBV5-6,many,CASSLAGVPNTEAFF,TGTGCCAGCAGCTTGGCCGGGGTCCCAAACACTGAAGCTTTCTTT